In this sample, the clone carrying this T cell receptor (beta chain) turned up many times. Its antigen is not known. These data belong to a study of response to subunit inactivated influenza vaccine. TCRdb redid the calling of the RT-PCR reads with MiXCR, one entry per CDR3 protein. In the table there are 300,000 to 350,000 distinct CDR3 sequences, around a fifth of which are singletons. Germline loops: CDR1 SGHRS, CDR2 YFSETQ. This CDR3 contains 16 residues. V was clipped by 2 bases and J by 1 base; unmatched bases: 8. Findings and limits, study-wide: The authors suggested that every seasonal influenza vaccination recruits few new T cells.

The specimen comprised PBMCs from blood, sampled less than 22 months after vaccination. This clonotype was obtained from a man aged 50 to 69 who received an inactivated influenza vaccine. The rearrangement links TRBV5-1 to TRBJ1-1, with 7 bases matching TRBD1. CDR3 sequence (DNA): TGCGCCAGCAGCTTTTGGGGTGGGACAGCGAACACTGAAGCTTTCTTT. Amino acids: CASSFWGGTANTEAFF.